This is a list of T cell receptor beta chains from one sample in a study of OX40 agonist ivuxolimab in advanced cancers. Clones were read by immunoSEQ multiplex PCR, and TCRdb kept only the in-frame ones, dropping some. The table shows over 80,000 clones, with more than 75% occurring only once. This material consisted of CD4+ or CD8+ T cells sorted from blood, taken in a trial of the OX40 agonist ivuxolimab. Every receptor here comes from an adult with an advanced solid tumor such as melanoma, head and neck, liver or kidney cancer. Each CDR3 is given with its conserved first and last residue. The order of the fields is CDR3 protein, V gene, J gene.

CDR3: CASSHQGVKNTGELFF
V: TRBV7-2
J: TRBJ2-2

CDR3: CASSGQQNQPQHF
V: TRBV6-5
J: TRBJ1-5

CDR3: CASSLRHYEDNEQFF
V: TRBV7-3
J: TRBJ2-1

CDR3: CASSVDSNYGYTF
V: TRBV7-9
J: TRBJ1-2

CDR3: CASSLGPPRAETF
V: TRBV11-2
J: TRBJ1-2

CDR3: CASSPRTSGNGELFF
V: TRBV18
J: TRBJ2-2

CDR3: CASSPGQGSTEAFF
V: TRBV18
J: TRBJ1-1

CDR3: CASKNTPRGEQFF
V: TRBV6-6
J: TRBJ2-1

CDR3: CATLPGQGVAEQFF
V: TRBV28
J: TRBJ2-1

CDR3: CASGTDRSGFSYNEQFF
V: TRBV27
J: TRBJ2-1

CDR3: CASSSDRGRSYEQYF
V: TRBV28
J: TRBJ2-7

CDR3: CASSLAPSGNTGELFF
V: TRBV7-2
J: TRBJ2-2

CDR3: CASSEGINEKLFF
V: TRBV18
J: TRBJ1-4

CDR3: CASSIRKTGTTYEQYF
V: TRBV19
J: TRBJ2-7

CDR3: CASSWAGTSGSDEQFF
V: TRBV5-1
J: TRBJ2-1

CDR3: CASSKGAMRETQYF
V: TRBV11-2
J: TRBJ2-5

CDR3: CASSIQGVGQPQHF
V: TRBV19
J: TRBJ1-5

CDR3: CSARGNSIQYF
V: TRBV20-1
J: TRBJ2-4

CDR3: CASSRDASQETQYF
V: TRBV5-1
J: TRBJ2-5

CDR3: CASQPLAGGYNEQFF
V: TRBV6-1
J: TRBJ2-1

CDR3: CAISPIGSEKLFF
V: TRBV10-3
J: TRBJ1-4

CDR3: CASSLTGGSVGGRSEQYF
V: TRBV7-9
J: TRBJ2-7

CDR3: CASSLRGQQPQHF
V: TRBV6-5
J: TRBJ1-5

CDR3: CASSLTDFPYNEQFF
V: TRBV11-2
J: TRBJ2-1

CDR3: CASSVTQNQPQHF
V: TRBV6-1
J: TRBJ1-5

CDR3: CASSEAGAAQYF
V: TRBV6-1
J: TRBJ2-7

CDR3: CASSPGTSGEQYF
V: TRBV5-1
J: TRBJ2-7

CDR3: CASSWGGQETQYF
V: TRBV18
J: TRBJ2-5

CDR3: CASSPAGGENEQYF
V: TRBV18
J: TRBJ2-7